This T cell receptor (beta chain) was sequenced in a study of CD8+ T cells in alopecia areata. RNA was isolated and reverse transcribed to cDNA, the sequencing template. Produced via immunoSEQ multiplex PCR; TCRdb's table is partial and in-frame only. The repertoire consists of under 200,000 clones, with around three fifths occurring once and the leading ten covering 0.91%. As regards this clone: Its antigen is not known.

The CDR3 runs to 12 residues. Deletions cut 5 bases from V and 5 bases from J, with 10 bases between. Germline V gene sequence: CDR1 SGHRS, CDR2 YFSETQ. Specified treatment: oral pan-JAK inhibitor, 5-10 mg twice daily. Study-wide findings and caveats: Researchers say the link of baseline CD8+ expansion to response remains uncertain, with one nonresponder.

This clonotype was sampled from a human donor with alopecia areata. The material sequenced was CD4+ T cells sorted from blood, taken at week 4, from a patient treated with tofacitinib. The genes are TRBV5-1 and TRBJ2-5; no firm D call. The chain's CDR3 is CASRPVGETQYF. The CDR3 DNA reads as TGCGCCAGCAGACCCGTCGGGGAGACCCAGTACTTC. The full variable domain, in which reference TRBV5-1 and TRBJ2-5 provide the parts outside the CDR3, is KAGVTQTPRYLIKTRGQQVTLSCSPISGHRSVSWYQQTPGQGLQFLFEYFSETQRNKGNFPGRFSGRQFSNSRSEMNVSTLELGDSALYLCASRPVGETQYFGPGTRLLVL.